This T cell receptor beta chain appears in the sequencing data of a study of shared clonotypes between healthy human individuals. Using immunoSEQ multiplex PCR, the repertoire was profiled, and TCRdb retains in-frame clones only, with some absent. The sample records around 2.5 million clones, roughly 93% being singletons. This CDR3 has 13 amino acids. Germline V gene data show CDR1 as SGDLS and CDR2 as YYNGEE. V was clipped by 1 base and J by 7 bases, with 11 bases between them. Study-wide results and caveats: Generally, naive subsets came out with larger estimated richness than memory subsets.

A word on this clone: The target antigen is unknown.

The sample was naive CD4+ T cells from PBMCs. Subset indicated: CD45RA+ positively selected. The TCR was taken from a man aged 18 to 29 in good health. Some clones in this sample may be carry-over from other donors' samples. This chain joins TRBV9 and TRBJ1-2; TRBD1 is a possible D gene (6 bases). Here the CDR3 DNA reads TGTGCCAGCAGCGTATACAGGGAAGGTGGCTACACCTTC. Its translation is CASSVYREGGYTF.